A selection of T cell receptor beta chains follows, all from one sample in a study of blood T cells in healthy people across ages. One entry per CDR3 protein, called by TCRdb with MiXCR from the 5' RACE reads. The sample shows more than 1,000,000 distinct CDR3 sequences, 20% to 25% of them seen only once. This sample also appeared in a second study, on T cells of mothers and their children.

What was sequenced was blood. The receptors shown here come from a girl aged 2 to 9 in good health. Both conserved end residues are part of each CDR3. D genes are given only for firm matches. Only part of the rows carry a size: once, few, many, or a class if the clone is expanded.

clone_size j_call v_call d_call cdr3_aa cdr3_nt
few TRBJ1-1 TRBV10-3 - CAREAPNTEAFF TGTGCCCGAGAGGCCCCGAACACTGAAGCTTTCTTT
- TRBJ2-1 TRBV29-1 TRBD2 CSGTGTSVYNEQFF TGCAGCGGAACCGGGACTAGCGTCTACAATGAGCAGTTCTTC
few TRBJ1-1 TRBV7-9 - CASSFDRLTEAFF TGTGCCAGCAGCTTTGACAGGCTCACTGAAGCTTTCTTT
few TRBJ1-1 TRBV13 - CASSLESRFAGGTEAFF TGTGCCAGCAGCTTAGAGTCCCGTTTTGCCGGTGGCACTGAAGCTTTCTTT
few TRBJ2-1 TRBV7-2 - CASSFRGPEQFF TGTGCCAGCAGCTTCCGGGGTCCTGAGCAGTTCTTC
- TRBJ2-2 TRBV19 TRBD2 CASAAGGQGELFF TGTGCCAGTGCGGCGGGGGGCCAGGGGGAGCTGTTTTTT
few TRBJ2-6 TRBV5-1 - CASSSDRSGANVLTF TGCGCCAGCAGCTCTGACAGATCTGGGGCCAACGTCCTGACTTTC
few TRBJ2-1 TRBV3-1 TRBD2 CASSQALGLAGGPSYNEQFF TGTGCCAGCAGCCAAGCCCTGGGGCTAGCGGGAGGGCCGTCCTACAATGAGCAGTTCTTC
few TRBJ2-7 TRBV3-1 - CASSQGTGLGYEQYF TGTGCCAGCAGCCAAGGGACCGGGTTGGGCTACGAGCAGTACTTC
- TRBJ1-2 TRBV6-6 - CASSTREYGYTF TGTGCCAGCAGCACCCGGGAGTATGGCTACACCTTC
- TRBJ1-2 TRBV7-2 - CASSLDSGGSYGYTF TGTGCCAGCAGCTTAGACTCCGGGGGGAGCTATGGCTACACCTTC
few TRBJ2-7 TRBV29-1 - CSVGGFGTYEQYF TGCAGCGTTGGGGGGTTCGGCACCTACGAGCAGTACTTC
- TRBJ1-4 TRBV7-9 TRBD1 CASSPLDRGPKDKLFF TGTGCCAGCAGCCCGCTAGACAGGGGGCCAAAAGACAAACTGTTTTTT
- TRBJ2-7 TRBV3-1 TRBD1 CASSPARGFYEQYF TGTGCCAGCAGCCCGGCCAGGGGGTTCTACGAGCAGTACTTC
- TRBJ2-3 TRBV7-3 TRBD2 CASSPGTSGGATDTQYF TGTGCCAGCAGCCCCGGGACTAGCGGGGGGGCCACAGATACGCAGTATTTT